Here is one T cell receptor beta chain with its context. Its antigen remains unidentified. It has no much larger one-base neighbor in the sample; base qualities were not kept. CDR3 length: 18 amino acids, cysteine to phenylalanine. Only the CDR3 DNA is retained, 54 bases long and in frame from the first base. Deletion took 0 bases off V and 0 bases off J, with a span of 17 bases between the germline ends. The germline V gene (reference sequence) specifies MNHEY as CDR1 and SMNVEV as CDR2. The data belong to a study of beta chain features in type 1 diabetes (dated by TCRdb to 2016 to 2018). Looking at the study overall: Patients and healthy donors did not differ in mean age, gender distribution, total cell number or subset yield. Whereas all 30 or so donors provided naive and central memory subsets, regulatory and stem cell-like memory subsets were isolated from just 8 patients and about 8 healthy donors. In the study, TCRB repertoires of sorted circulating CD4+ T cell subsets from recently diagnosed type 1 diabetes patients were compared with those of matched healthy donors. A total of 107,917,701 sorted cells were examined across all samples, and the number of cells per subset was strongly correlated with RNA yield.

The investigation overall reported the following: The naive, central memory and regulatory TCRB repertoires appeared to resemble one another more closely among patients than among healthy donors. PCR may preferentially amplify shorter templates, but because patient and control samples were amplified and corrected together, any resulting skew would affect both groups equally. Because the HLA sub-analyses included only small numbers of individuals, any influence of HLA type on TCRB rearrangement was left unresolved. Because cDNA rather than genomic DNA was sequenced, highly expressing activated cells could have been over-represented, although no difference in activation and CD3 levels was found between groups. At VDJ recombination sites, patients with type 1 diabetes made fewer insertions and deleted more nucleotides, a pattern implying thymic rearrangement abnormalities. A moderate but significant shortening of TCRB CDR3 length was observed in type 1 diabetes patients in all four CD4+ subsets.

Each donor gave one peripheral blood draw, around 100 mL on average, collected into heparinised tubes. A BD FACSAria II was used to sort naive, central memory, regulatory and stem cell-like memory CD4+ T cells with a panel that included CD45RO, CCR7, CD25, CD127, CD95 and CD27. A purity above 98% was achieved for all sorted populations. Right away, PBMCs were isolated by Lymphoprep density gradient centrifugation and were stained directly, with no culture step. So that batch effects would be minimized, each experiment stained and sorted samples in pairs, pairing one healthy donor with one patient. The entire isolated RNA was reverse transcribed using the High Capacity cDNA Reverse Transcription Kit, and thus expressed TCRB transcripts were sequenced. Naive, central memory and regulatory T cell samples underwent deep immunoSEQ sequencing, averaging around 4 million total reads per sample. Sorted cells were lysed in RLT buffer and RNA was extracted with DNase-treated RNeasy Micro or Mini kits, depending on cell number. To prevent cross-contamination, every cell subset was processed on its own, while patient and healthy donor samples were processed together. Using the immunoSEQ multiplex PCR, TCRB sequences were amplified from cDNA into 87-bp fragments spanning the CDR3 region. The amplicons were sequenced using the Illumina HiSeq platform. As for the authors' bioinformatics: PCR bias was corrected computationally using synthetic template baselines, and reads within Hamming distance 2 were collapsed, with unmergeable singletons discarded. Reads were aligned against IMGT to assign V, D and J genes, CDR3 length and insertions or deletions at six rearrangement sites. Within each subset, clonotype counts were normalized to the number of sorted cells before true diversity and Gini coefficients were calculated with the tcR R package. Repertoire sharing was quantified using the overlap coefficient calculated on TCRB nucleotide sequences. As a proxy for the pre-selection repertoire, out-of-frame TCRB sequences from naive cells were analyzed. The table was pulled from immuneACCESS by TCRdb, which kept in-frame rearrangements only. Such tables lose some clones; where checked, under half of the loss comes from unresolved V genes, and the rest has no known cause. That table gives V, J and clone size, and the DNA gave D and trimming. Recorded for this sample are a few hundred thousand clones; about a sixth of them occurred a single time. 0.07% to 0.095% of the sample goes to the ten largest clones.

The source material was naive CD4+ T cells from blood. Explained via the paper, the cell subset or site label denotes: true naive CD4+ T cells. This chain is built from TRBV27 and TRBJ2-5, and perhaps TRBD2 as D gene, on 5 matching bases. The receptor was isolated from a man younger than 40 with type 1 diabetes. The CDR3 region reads CASSLSSYVLVNQETQYF. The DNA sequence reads TGTGCCAGCAGTTTATCGAGCTATGTACTAGTAAACCAAGAGACCCAGTACTTC.